This TCR beta chain was profiled in a study of graft-versus-host responses after intestinal transplantation. Across the whole study: Anti-thymocyte globulin was used for induction in all recipients, who then took tacrolimus and steroids for approximately 3 years.

Produced via immunoSEQ multiplex PCR; TCRdb's table is partial and in-frame only. The sample carries tens of thousands of clones, around 85% recorded once. Points from the study as a whole: Recipient marrow contained GvH clones, some of which appeared first in ileum or blood. Levels of circulating GvH clones at their peak were associated with early post-transplant HvG declines. Some patients had graft-donor T cell macrochimerism, and their allografts showed high graft-versus-host to host-versus-graft clonal ratios.

A word on this clone: Its antigen is unidentified.

The germline V gene has CDR1 LNHDA and CDR2 SQIVND (reference sequence). The CDR3 is 13 amino acids. V lost 5 bases, J lost 7 bases, and 12 bases lay in between. V gene TRBV19 combines with J gene TRBJ2-1, with D tentatively TRBD1 (6 bases). This clonotype was obtained from a human donor who was the organ donor for an intestinal transplant. The sequencing here drew on unstimulated CD4+ T cells sorted from spleen or lymph node cells, taken before transplant. The CDR3 loop is CASSPSTGNEQFF. In DNA, the CDR3 is TGTGCCAGTAGTCCCTCAACAGGGAATGAGCAGTTCTTC.